The clone carrying this TCR beta chain was counted ten times or more. Antigen unknown. CDR1 and CDR2 (germline): LGHNA, YSLEER. CDR3 size: 18 residues. V lost 0 bases, J lost 3 bases, and 18 bases lay in between. The data were taken from a study of T-cell reconstitution after alpha-beta-depleted transplantation in children. Whole-study results and caveats: T-cell counts and diversity at one year following transplant were attributed mainly to newly produced T cells. Surviving recipient T cells and thymic progenitors accounted for the high day-60 TCRbeta diversity observed in some patients. Alpha-beta T cells present about two months after transplant were reported to originate from several hundred expanded graft clones.

Molecular barcoding with unique molecular identifiers was used for the TCRbeta library. TCRdb fed the PCR reads into MiXCR, producing one record per CDR3 protein. The table includes a few hundred thousand distinct CDR3 sequences, around 13% detected once. Specimen: PBMCs, mostly from graft donor cells, collected 360 days after TCRalphabeta/CD19-depleted stem cell transplant. The chain recombines TRBV4-3 with TRBJ2-1; D is possibly TRBD1 (5 bases). This sequence originates from a male patient between 5 and 17 years old who had a stem cell transplant for acute myeloid leukemia, so the T cells may come from the graft donor. The chain's CDR3 is CASSQDRGHYGGYNEQFF. CDR3 in DNA: TGCGCCAGCAGCCAAGATAGGGGCCATTACGGTGGCTACAATGAGCAGTTCTTC.